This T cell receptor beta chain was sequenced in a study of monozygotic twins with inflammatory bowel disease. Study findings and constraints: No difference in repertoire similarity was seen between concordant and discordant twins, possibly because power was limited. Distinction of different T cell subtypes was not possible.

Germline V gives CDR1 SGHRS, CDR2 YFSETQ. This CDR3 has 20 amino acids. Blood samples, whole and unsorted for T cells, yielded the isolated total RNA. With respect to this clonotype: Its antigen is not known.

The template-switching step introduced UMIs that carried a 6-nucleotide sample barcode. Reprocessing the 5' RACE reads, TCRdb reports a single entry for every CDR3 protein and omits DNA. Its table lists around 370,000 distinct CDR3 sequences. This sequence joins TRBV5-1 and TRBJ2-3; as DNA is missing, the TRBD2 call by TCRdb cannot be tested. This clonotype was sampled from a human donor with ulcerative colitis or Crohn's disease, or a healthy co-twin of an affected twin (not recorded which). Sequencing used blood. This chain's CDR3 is CASSVILAGATIESTDTQYF. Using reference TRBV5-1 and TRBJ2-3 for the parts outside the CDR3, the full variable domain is KAGVTQTPRYLIKTRGQQVTLSCSPISGHRSVSWYQQTPGQGLQFLFEYFSETQRNKGNFPGRFSGRQFSNSRSEMNVSTLELGDSALYLCASSVILAGATIESTDTQYFGPGTRLTVL.